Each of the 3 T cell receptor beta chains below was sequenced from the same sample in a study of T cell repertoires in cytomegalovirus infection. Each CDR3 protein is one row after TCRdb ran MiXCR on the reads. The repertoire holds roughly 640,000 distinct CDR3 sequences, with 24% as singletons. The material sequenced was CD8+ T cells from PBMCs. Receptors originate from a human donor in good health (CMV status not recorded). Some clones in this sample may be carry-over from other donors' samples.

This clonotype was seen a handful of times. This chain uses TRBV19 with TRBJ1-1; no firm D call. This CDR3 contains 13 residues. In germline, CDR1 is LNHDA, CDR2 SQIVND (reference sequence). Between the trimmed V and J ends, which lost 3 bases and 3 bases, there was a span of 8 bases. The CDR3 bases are TGTGCCAGTAGTATGAGAAGCCACACTGAAGCTTTCTTT. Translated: CASSMRSHTEAFF.

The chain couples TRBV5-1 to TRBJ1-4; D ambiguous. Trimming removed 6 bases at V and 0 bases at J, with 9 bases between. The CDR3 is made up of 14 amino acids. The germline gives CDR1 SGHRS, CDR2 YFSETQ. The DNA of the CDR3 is TGCGCCAGCACCGGGCCTTCAACTAATGAAAAACTGTTTTTT. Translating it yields CASTGPSTNEKLFF.

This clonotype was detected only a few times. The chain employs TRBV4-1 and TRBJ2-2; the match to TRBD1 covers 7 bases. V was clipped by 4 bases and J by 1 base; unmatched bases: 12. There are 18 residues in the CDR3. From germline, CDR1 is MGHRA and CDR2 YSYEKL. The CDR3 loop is CASSRKGAGTQNTGELFF. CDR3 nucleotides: TGCGCCAGCAGCCGAAAGGGGGCCGGCACTCAGAACACCGGGGAGCTGTTTTTT.